Sequencing of this T cell receptor (beta chain) was carried out in a study of PD-L1 blockade in urothelial cancer. The sample's time point: pretreatment peripheral blood. Sequenced by immunoSEQ multiplex PCR; TCRdb stores in-frame clones only, minus some. Found here are tens of thousands of clones, 90% of them singletons; the top ten hold 1.5% to 2%. Germline CDR1 and CDR2: SGHRS and YFSETQ. V shed 4 bases and J 0 bases; nucleotides not matched to a gene: 6. The CDR3 extends over 15 amino acids. The TCR sequence derives from a man in his fifties or sixties with urothelial cancer. The material was PBMCs, obtained around atezolizumab (anti-PD-L1) treatment. The chain joins TRBV5-1 to TRBJ2-7, with TRBD2 identical over 8 bases. The DNA for the CDR3 is TGCGCCAGCAGCGGGAGTAGCGGGAACTCCTACGAGCAGTACTTC. Amino acid sequence: CASSGSSGNSYEQYF.